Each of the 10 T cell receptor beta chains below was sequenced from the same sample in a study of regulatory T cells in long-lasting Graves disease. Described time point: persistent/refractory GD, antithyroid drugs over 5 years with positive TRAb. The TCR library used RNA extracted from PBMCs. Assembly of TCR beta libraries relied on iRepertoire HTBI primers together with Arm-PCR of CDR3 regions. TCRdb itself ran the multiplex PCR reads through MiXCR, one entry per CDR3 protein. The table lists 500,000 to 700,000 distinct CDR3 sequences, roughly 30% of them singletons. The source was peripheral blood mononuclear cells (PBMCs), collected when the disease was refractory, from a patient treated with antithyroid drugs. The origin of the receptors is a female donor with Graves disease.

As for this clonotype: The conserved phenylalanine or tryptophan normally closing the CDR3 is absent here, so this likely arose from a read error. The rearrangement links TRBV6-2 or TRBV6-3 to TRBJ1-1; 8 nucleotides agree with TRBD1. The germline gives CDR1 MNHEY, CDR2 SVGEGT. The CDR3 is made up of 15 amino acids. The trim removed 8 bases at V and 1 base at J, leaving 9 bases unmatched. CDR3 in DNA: TGTGCCAGCTCCAGGACAGGGACGAGGAACACTGAAGCTTTCCTT. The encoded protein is CASSRTGTRNTEAFL.

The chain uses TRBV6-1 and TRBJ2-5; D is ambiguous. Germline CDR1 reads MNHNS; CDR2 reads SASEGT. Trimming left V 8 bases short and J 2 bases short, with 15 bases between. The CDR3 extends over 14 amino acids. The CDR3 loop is CASGPLARQETQYF. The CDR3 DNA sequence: TGTGCCAGCGGGCCCTTGGCACGACAAGAGACCCAGTACTTC.

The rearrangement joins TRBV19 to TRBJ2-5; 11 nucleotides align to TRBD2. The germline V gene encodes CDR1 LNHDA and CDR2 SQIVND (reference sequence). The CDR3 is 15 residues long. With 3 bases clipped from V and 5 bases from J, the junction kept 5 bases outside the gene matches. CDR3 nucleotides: TGTGCCAGTAGTATGCTACTAGCGGGAGTTGAGACCCAGTACTTC. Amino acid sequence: CASSMLLAGVETQYF.

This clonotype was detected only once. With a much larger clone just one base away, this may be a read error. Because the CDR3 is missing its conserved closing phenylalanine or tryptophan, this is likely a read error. The CDR3 DNA follows: TGTGCCAGCACCCCGGACGGTACCTACGAGCAGTACCTC. Protein product: CASTPDGTYEQYL. V usage is TRBV11-2 and J usage is TRBJ2-7; no reliable D call. The germline V and J ends were trimmed by 7 bases and 2 bases, with 12 bases remaining between them. In germline, CDR1 is SGHAT, CDR2 FQNNGV. This CDR3 has 13 amino acids.

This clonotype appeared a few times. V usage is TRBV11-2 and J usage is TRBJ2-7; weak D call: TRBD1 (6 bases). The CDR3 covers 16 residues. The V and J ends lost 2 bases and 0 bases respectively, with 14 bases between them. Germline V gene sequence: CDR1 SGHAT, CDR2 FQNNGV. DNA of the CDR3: TGTGCCAGCAGCTTAATAGGACAGCATAGCTCCTACGAGCAGTACTTC. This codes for CASSLIGQHSSYEQYF.

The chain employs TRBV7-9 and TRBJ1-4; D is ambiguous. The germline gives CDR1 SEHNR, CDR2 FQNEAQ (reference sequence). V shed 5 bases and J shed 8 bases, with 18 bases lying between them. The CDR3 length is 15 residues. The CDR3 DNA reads TGTGCCAGCAGCCCCCGTCGCTTGTCCTACGAAAAACTGTTTTTT. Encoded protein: CASSPRRLSYEKLFF.

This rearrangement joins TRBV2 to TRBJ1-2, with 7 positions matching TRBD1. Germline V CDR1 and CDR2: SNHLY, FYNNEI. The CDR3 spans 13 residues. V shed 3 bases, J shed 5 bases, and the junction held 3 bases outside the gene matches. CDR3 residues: CASSDTGVYGYTF. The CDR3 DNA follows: TGTGCCAGCAGTGATACAGGGGTGTATGGCTACACCTTC.

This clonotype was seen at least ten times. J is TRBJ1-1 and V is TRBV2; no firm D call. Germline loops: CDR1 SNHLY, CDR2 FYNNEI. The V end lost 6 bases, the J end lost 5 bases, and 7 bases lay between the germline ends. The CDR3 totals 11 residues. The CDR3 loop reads CASSGLTEAFF. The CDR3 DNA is TGTGCCAGCAGCGGGTTGACTGAAGCTTTCTTT. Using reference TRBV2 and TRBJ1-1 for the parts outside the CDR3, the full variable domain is EPEVTQTPSHQVTQMGQEVILRCVPISNHLYFYWYRQILGQKVEFLVSFYNNEISEKSEIFDDQFSVERPDGSNFTLKIRSTKLEDSAMYFCASSGLTEAFFGQGTRLTVV.

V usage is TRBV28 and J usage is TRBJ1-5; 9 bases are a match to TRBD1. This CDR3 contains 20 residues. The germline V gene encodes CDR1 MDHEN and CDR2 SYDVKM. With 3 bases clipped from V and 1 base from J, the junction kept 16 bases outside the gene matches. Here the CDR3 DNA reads TGTGCCAGCAGTTTCGGGGGACAGGGCCCTAGAGGTATCAGCAATCAGCCCCAGCATTTT. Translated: CASSFGGQGPRGISNQPQHF.

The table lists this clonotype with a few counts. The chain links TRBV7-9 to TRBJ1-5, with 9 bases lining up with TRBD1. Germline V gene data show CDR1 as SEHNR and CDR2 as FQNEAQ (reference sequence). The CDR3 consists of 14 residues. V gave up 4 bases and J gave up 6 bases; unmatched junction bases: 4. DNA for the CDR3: TGTGCCAGCAGCTCGGGACAGGGAAGTCAGCCCCAGCATTTT. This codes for CASSSGQGSQPQHF.